This T cell receptor (beta chain) was found in a study of CD8+CD57+ T cells in acquired aplastic anemia. Study as a whole: Sorted CD4+ and CD8+ cells yielded DNA averaging around 3.5 ug. Overall study findings and caveats: The study identified 25 to 30 CD8+ CDR3 sequences shared by patients and controls.

Genomic DNA, the template, was used for profiling of the TCR beta VDJ and CDR3. Via MiXCR, TCRdb re-called the reads, giving one row per CDR3 protein. The sample includes fewer than 200,000 distinct CDR3 sequences, around 60% of them seen just once. Remarks on this clonotype: Its antigen is not known.

Trimming removed 5 bases from V and 7 bases from J, with 18 bases in between. The CDR3 is made up of 15 amino acids. Germline loops: CDR1 SEHNR, CDR2 FQNEAQ (reference sequence). This TCR was sampled from a human donor in good health. The sample comprised sorted CD4+, CD8+, or CD8+CD57+ T cells (not recorded which) from PBMCs. This chain connects TRBV7-9 to TRBJ2-1; D remains ambiguous. CDR3 in amino acids: CASSPTPGMGNEQFF. The CDR3, as DNA: TGTGCCAGCAGCCCTACCCCCGGAATGGGAAATGAGCAGTTCTTC.